This TCR beta chain was sequenced for a study of T cell responses to AZD1222 COVID-19 vaccine. Study findings and constraints: Of spike-specific TCRs, nearly half reportedly target regions left unmutated in variants.

The CDR3 contains 14 residues. With 0 bases removed from V and 9 bases from J, the gap between germline ends came to 10 bases. Germline assignment: CDR1 SGDLS and CDR2 YYNGEE. By share of the sample, this clone is medium-sized (0.01 to 0.1%). Its cognate antigen is unknown. Libraries were prepared by immunoSEQ multiplex PCR; TCRdb keeps only in-frame clonotypes and omits some of them. The table shows some 120,000 clones, with more than 80% occurring only once. This specimen was peripheral blood, taken 28 days after the second dose of the MenACWY control vaccine. This clonotype was sampled from an adult who received the MenACWY meningococcal vaccine as a control. V and J are TRBV9 and TRBJ1-6; TRBD1 might be the D (6 bases). CDR3 loop: CASSVDLGGSPLHF. In DNA, the CDR3 is TGTGCCAGCAGCGTAGATTTAGGGGGTTCACCCCTCCACTTT.